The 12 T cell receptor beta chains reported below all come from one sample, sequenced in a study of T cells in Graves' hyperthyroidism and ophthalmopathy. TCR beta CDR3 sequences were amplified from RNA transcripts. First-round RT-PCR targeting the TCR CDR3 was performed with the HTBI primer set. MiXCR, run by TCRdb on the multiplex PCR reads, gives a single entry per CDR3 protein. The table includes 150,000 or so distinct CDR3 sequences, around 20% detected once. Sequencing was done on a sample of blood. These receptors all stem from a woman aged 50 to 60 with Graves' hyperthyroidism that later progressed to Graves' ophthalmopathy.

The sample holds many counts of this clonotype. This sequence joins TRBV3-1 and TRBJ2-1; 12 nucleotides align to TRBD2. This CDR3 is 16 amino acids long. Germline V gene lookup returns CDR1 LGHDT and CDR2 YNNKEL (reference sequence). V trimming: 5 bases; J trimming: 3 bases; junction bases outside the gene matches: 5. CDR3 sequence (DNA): TGTGCCAGCAGCTCGAAACTAGCGGGAGGCTACAATGAGCAGTTCTTC. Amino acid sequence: CASSSKLAGGYNEQFF.

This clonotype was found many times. CDR3 sequence (DNA): TGTGCCAGCAGCGCTTCCTCTAACTATGGCTACACCTTC. It encodes CASSASSNYGYTF. The chain recombines TRBV2 with TRBJ1-2, with no clear D. The germline CDR1 and CDR2 sequences are SNHLY and FYNNEI. This CDR3 comprises 13 residues. V lost 6 bases and J 0 bases, leaving 8 bases between the germline ends.

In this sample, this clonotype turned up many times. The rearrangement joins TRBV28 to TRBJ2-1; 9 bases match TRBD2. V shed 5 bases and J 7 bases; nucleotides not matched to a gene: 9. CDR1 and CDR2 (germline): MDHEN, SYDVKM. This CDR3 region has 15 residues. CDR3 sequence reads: CASSLTSGGGNEQFF. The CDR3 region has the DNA TGTGCCAGCAGTCTGACTAGCGGAGGGGGAAATGAGCAGTTCTTC.

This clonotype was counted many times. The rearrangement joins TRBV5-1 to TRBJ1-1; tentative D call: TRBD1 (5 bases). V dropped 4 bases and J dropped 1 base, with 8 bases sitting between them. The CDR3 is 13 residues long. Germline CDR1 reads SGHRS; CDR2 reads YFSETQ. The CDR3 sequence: CASSVTANTEAFF. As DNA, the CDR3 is TGCGCCAGCAGCGTGACAGCGAACACTGAAGCTTTCTTT.

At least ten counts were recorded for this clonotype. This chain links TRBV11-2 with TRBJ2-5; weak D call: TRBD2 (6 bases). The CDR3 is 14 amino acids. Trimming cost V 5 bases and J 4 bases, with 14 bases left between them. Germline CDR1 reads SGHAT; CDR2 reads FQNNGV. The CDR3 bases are TGTGCCAGCAGCCTGTACGGGAGTGGAGAGACCCAGTACTTC. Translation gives CASSLYGSGETQYF.

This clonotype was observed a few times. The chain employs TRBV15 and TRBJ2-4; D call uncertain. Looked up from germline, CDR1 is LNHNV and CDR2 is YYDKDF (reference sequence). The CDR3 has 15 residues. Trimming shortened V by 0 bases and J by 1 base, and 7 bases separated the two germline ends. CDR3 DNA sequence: TGTGCCACCAGCAGAGACTCTGGGGCCAAAAACATTCAGTACTTC. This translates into CATSRDSGAKNIQYF.

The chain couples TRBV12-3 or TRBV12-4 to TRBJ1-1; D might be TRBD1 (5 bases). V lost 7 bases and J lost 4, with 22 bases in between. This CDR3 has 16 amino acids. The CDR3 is CASTHTRVAQGTEAFF. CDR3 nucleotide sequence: TGTGCCAGCACTCATACGAGGGTGGCGCAGGGCACTGAAGCTTTCTTT.

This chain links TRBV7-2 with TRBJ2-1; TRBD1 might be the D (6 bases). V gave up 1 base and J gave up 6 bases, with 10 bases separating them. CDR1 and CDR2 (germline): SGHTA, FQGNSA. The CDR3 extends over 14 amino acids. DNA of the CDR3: TGTGCCAGCAGCTTAGAGGCAGGGGCCAATGAGCAGTTCTTC. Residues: CASSLEAGANEQFF. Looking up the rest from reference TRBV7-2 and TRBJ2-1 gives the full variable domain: GAGVSQSPSNKVTEKGKDVELRCDPISGHTALYWYRQSLGQGLEFLIYFQGNSAPDKSGLPSDRFSAERTGGSVSTLTIQRTQQEDSAVYLCASSLEAGANEQFFGPGTRLTVL.

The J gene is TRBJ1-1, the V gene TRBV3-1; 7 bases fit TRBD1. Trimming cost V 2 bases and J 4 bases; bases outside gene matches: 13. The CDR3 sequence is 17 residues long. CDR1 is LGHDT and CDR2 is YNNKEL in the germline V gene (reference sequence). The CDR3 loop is CASSQWGRRQGSTEAFF. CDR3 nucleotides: TGTGCCAGCAGCCAATGGGGCAGGAGACAGGGAAGCACTGAAGCTTTCTTT.

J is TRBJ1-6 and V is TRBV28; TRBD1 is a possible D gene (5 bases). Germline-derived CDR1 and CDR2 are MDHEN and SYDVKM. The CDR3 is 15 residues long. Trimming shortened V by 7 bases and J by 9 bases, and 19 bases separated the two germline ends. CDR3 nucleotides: TGTGCCAGCACAGTTCAGAAAGGGGAAAGTTCACCCCTCCACTTT. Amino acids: CASTVQKGESSPLHF. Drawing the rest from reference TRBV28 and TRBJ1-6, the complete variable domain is DVKVTQSSRYLVKRTGEKVFLECVQDMDHENMFWYRQDPGLGLRLIYFSYDVKMKEKGDIPEGYSVSREKKERFSLILESASTNQTSMYLCASTVQKGESSPLHFGNGTRLTVT.

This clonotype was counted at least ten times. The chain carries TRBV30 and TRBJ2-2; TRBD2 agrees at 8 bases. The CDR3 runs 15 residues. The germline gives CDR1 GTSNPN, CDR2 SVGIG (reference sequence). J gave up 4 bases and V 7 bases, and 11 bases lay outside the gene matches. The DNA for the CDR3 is TGTGCCTCCCCCGGGAGGGGGATGCCCACCGGGGAGCTGTTTTTT. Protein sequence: CASPGRGMPTGELFF.

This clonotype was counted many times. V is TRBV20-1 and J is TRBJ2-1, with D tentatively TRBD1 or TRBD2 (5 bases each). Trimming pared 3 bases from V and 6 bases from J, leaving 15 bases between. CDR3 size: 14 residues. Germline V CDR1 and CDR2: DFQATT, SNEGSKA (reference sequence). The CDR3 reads CSASGPGQINEQFF. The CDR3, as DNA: TGCAGTGCTAGTGGTCCGGGGCAAATCAATGAGCAGTTCTTC.